This passage covers 14 T cell receptor beta chains from one sample sequenced in a study of response to subunit inactivated influenza vaccine. TCRdb reanalysed the RT-PCR reads using MiXCR and keeps one entry per CDR3 protein. Counted here are 500,000 to 700,000 distinct CDR3 sequences, approximately 24% occurring once; the ten biggest clones make up around 2.8%. The data also belong to a second study, concerning T cells expressing NK-cell markers. That work adds: As the method of synthesis, 5'RACE template switching with UMIs yielded TCR beta cDNA.

The sample was CD4+ T cells sorted from PBMCs, taken 11 to 12 days after vaccination. The source is a man aged 50-60 years who received an inactivated influenza vaccine.

In its sample, this clonotype was seen many times. The V and J genes are TRBV5-5 and TRBJ1-5; TRBD1 agrees at 7 bases. The junction had 1 base not matched to a gene; V was cut back by 0 bases and J by 4 bases. CDR3 size: 14 residues. Germline assignment: CDR1 SGHKS and CDR2 YYEKEE (reference sequence). The CDR3 is CASSLAGGNQPQHF. The CDR3 bases are TGTGCCAGCAGCTTGGCAGGGGGTAATCAGCCCCAGCATTTT.

Only a few counts were recorded for this clonotype. The chain uses TRBV5-1 and TRBJ2-1; a possible D gene is TRBD1 (5 bases). The CDR3 extends over 15 amino acids. V was pared by 3 bases and J by 12 bases, with 22 bases between. Germline CDR1 and CDR2: SGHRS and YFSETQ. CDR3 protein: CASSSSVKGSMRQFF. The CDR3 DNA reads TGCGCCAGCAGCTCGTCCGTGAAGGGGTCAATGAGGCAGTTCTTC.

This clonotype was detected once. The V and J genes are TRBV12-3 or TRBV12-4 and TRBJ2-3, with D possibly being TRBD1 or TRBD2 (6 bases each). Trimming shortened V by 2 bases and J by 6 bases, and 12 bases separated the two germline ends. CDR3 length equals 14 residues. The DNA of the CDR3 is TGTGCCAGCAGTTTATATTGGGGGGCGGATACGCAGTATTTT. It translates to CASSLYWGADTQYF.

This clonotype has only a few counts. The CDR3 here is CASSLGPGGGGAQHF. The DNA of the CDR3 is TGTGCCAGCAGCTTAGGGCCAGGTGGGGGGGGGGCCCAGCATTTT. The chain uses TRBV11-2 and TRBJ1-5; maybe TRBD1 (5 bases). The CDR3 totals 15 residues. Trimming stripped 1 base from V and 11 bases from J, with 18 bases between. Germline V CDR1 and CDR2: SGHAT, FQNNGV.

This clonotype was detected a few times. The gene calls are TRBV6-2 or TRBV6-3 and TRBJ1-5, with TRBD1 as a possible D gene (6 bases). Trimming left V 2 bases short and J 4 bases short, with 12 bases between. This CDR3 has 15 amino acids. Germline CDR1 is MNHEY and CDR2 is SVGEGT. DNA for the CDR3: TGTGCCAGCAGTTACGGCGACAGGTTTAATCAGCCCCAGCATTTT. This codes for CASSYGDRFNQPQHF.

V is TRBV13 and J is TRBJ2-2; perhaps D is TRBD1 or TRBD2 (5 bases each). Germline CDR1 and CDR2: PRHDT and FYEKMQ (reference sequence). V lost 2 bases to trimming and J lost 0 bases, with 16 bases between them. The CDR3 runs to 18 residues. The CDR3 is CASSLKRRLGPNTGELFF. The CDR3 DNA reads as TGTGCCAGCAGCTTAAAACGACGACTGGGACCGAACACCGGGGAGCTGTTTTTT.

This clonotype was detected a few times. This sequence joins TRBV6-2 or TRBV6-3 and TRBJ2-1; D may be TRBD2 (7 bases). This CDR3 contains 16 residues. CDR1 and CDR2 from the germline V gene are MNHEY and SVGEGT. V lost 6 bases, J lost 6 bases, and 21 bases lay in between. The chain's CDR3 is CASSTFWGGTVNEQFF. CDR3 nucleotide sequence: TGTGCCAGCAGCACCTTTTGGGGGGGCACAGTCAATGAGCAGTTCTTC.

This clonotype was recorded a few times. V is TRBV6-2 or TRBV6-3 and J is TRBJ1-1, with D possibly being TRBD1 (5 bases). V lost 6 bases and J 4 bases, leaving 18 bases between the germline ends. CDR3 length: 15 amino acids. Germline V gene lookup returns CDR1 MNHEY and CDR2 SVGEGT. For the CDR3, the DNA is TGTGCCAGCAGGCCCGACAGTTGGTACGGCACTGAAGCTTTCTTT. Translation: CASRPDSWYGTEAFF.

This clonotype appeared many times. The J gene is TRBJ2-7, the V gene TRBV28; D remains ambiguous. Germline V gene lookup returns CDR1 MDHEN and CDR2 SYDVKM. V dropped 6 bases and J dropped 3 bases, with 6 bases sitting between them. The CDR3 is 11 amino acids. DNA for the CDR3: TGTGCCAGCAGCCAGCGCTACGAGCAGTACTTC. Its protein product is CASSQRYEQYF.

The gene calls are TRBV7-8 and TRBJ1-1; D perhaps matches TRBD1 (6 bases). This CDR3 is 16 amino acids long. CDR1 is SGHVS and CDR2 is FQNEAQ in the germline V gene. V lost 4 bases and J lost 2, with 17 bases in between. The CDR3, as DNA: TGTGCCAGCAGCTCGGAAGCACGGACAGTCAACACTGAAGCTTTCTTT. This translates into CASSSEARTVNTEAFF. The entire variable domain, with the rest obtained from reference TRBV7-8 and TRBJ1-1, is as follows: GAGVSQSPRYKVAKRGQDVALRCDPISGHVSLFWYQQALGQGPEFLTYFQNEAQLDKSGLPSDRFFAERPEGSVSTLKIQRTQQEDSAVYLCASSSEARTVNTEAFFGQGTRLTVV.

This sequence joins TRBV4-1 and TRBJ1-3; D call uncertain. This CDR3 has 16 residues. Germline V gene lookup returns CDR1 MGHRA and CDR2 YSYEKL. With 3 bases removed from V and 6 bases from J, the gap between germline ends came to 18 bases. CDR3 sequence (DNA): TGCGCCAGCAGCCATATCCTCAGACAAGGTGAAAACACCATATATTTT. Translated, it gives CASSHILRQGENTIYF.

This clonotype was observed many times. The rearrangement joins TRBV18 to TRBJ2-3; D remains ambiguous. Germline assignment: CDR1 KGHSH and CDR2 LQKENI. This CDR3 has 11 residues. V lost 8 bases and J 5 bases, leaving 8 bases between the germline ends. The CDR3 reads CASSPGDTQYF. CDR3 DNA: TGTGCCAGCAGTCCAGGAGATACGCAGTATTTT. The whole variable domain, filled in from reference TRBV18 and TRBJ2-3, reads NAGVMQNPRHLVRRRGQEARLRCSPMKGHSHVYWYRQLPEEGLKFMVYLQKENIIDESGMPKERFSAEFPKEGPSILRIQQVVRGDSAAYFCASSPGDTQYFGPGTRLTVL.

This clonotype appeared once. The chain links TRBV2 to TRBJ2-3, with 7 bases identical to TRBD2. V was clipped by 9 bases and J by 2 bases; unmatched bases: 8. This CDR3 has 14 amino acids. Germline loops: CDR1 SNHLY, CDR2 FYNNEI. Written as DNA, the CDR3 is TGTGCCAGACAGCGGCTAGCGGACACAGATACGCAGTATTTT. As protein: CARQRLADTDTQYF.

The CDR3 loop reads CSAFALGDTEAFF. DNA for the CDR3: TGCAGTGCTTTCGCGTTGGGGGATACTGAAGCTTTCTTT. The chain is built from TRBV20-1 and TRBJ1-1; possibly TRBD1 for D (5 bases). Germline loops: CDR1 DFQATT, CDR2 SNEGSKA (reference sequence). The CDR3 length is 13 residues. The ends were cut back, 5 bases at V and 5 bases at J, with 15 bases in the middle.